This TCR beta chain emerged from a study of blood T cells in healthy people across ages. Study-wide results and limits: Whereas aged donors had fewer naive CD4+ cells, long-lived donors had more of them and higher diversity. From one million sequenced T cells, diversity estimates were lower bounds.

With respect to this clonotype: Its specificity is unknown.

Peripheral blood samples of 9 to 10 milliliters were drawn from each donor. Researchers isolated at least 7 million PBMCs per sample. Trimming took off 4 bases at V and 1 base at J, with 11 bases between the two ends. Per the germline V gene, CDR1 is SGHDN and CDR2 is FVKESK. The CDR3 spans 15 residues. With a J-beta primer mix and a sample-barcoded 5' primer, a second PCR ran about 6 to 11 cycles. A single record per CDR3 protein comes from TCRdb applying MiXCR to the 5' RACE reads. The top ten hold 18% of the sample, which has some 710,000 distinct CDR3 sequences, 46% seen once. This receptor was obtained from an older man in good health. The sequencing input was blood. The chain has TRBV14 and TRBJ2-1; a possible D gene is TRBD2 (5 bases). CDR3 bases: TGTGCCAGCAGCCCTCAAACGGGATCCTACAATGAGCAGTTCTTC. Protein sequence: CASSPQTGSYNEQFF. Variable domain in full (rest from reference TRBV14 and TRBJ2-1): EAGVTQFPSHSVIEKGQTVTLRCDPISGHDNLYWYRRVMGKEIKFLLHFVKESKQDESGMPNNRFLAERTGGTYSTLKVQPAELEDSGVYFCASSPQTGSYNEQFFGPGTRLTVL.